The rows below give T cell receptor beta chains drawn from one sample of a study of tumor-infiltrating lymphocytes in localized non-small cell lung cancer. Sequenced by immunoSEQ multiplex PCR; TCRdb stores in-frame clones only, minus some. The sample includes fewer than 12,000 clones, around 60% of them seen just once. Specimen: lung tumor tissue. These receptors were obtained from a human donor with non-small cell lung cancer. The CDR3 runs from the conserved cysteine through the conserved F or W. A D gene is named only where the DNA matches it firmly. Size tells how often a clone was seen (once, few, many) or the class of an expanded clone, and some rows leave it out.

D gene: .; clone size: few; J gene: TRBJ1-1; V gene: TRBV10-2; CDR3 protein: CASSERVGGAFNTEAFF; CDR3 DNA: TGCGCCAGCAGTGAGAGGGTGGGGGGCGCTTTCAACACTGAAGCTTTCTTT
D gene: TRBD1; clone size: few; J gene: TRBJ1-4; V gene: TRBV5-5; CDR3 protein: CASSLDRGREKLFF; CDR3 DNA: TGTGCCAGCAGCTTGGACAGGGGGCGGGAAAAACTGTTTTTT
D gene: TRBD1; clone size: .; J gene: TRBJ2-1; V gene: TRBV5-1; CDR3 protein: CASSLAGGAYNEQFF; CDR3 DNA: TGCGCCAGCAGCTTGGCAGGGGGCGCCTACAATGAGCAGTTCTTC
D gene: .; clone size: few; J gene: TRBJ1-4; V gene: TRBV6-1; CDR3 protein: CASSESRGATNEKLFF; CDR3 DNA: TGTGCCAGCAGTGAGTCCCGGGGGGCAACTAATGAAAAACTGTTTTTT
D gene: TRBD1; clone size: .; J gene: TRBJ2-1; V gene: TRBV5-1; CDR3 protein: CASSLETGISYNEQFF; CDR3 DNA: TGCGCCAGCAGCTTGGAGACAGGGATCTCCTACAATGAGCAGTTCTTC
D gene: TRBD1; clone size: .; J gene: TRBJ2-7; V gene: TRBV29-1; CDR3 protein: CSVEVGQGTLYEQYF; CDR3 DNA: TGCAGCGTTGAAGTAGGACAGGGTACCCTTTACGAGCAGTACTTC
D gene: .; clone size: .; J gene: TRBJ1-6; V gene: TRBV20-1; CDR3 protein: CSARTGSPLHF; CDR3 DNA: TGCAGTGCTAGGACAGGTTCACCCCTCCACTTT
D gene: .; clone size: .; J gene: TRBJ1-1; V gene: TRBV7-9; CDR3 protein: CASSLAGIEAFF; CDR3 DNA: TGTGCCAGCAGCTTGGCCGGGATCGAAGCTTTCTTT
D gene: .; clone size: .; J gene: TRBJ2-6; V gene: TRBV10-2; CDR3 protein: CASRESGAGANVLTF; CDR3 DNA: TGCGCCAGCAGGGAATCAGGGGCTGGGGCCAACGTCCTGACTTTC
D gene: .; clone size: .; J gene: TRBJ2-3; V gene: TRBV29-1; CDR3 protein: CSALAGTDTQYF; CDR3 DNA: TGCAGCGCCCTGGCCGGGACAGATACGCAGTATTTT
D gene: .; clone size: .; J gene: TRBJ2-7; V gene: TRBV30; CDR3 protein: CAWSLSLGGYEQYF; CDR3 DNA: TGTGCCTGGAGCCTATCACTCGGGGGATACGAGCAGTACTTC
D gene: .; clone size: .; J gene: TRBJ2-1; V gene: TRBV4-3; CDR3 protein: CASSQDVDGLQNEQFF; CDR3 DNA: TGCGCCAGCAGCCAAGATGTGGATGGACTCCAAAATGAGCAGTTCTTC
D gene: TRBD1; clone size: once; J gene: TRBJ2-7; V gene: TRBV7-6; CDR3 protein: CASSYSGQLYEQYF; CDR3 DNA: TGTGCCAGCAGTTATTCGGGACAGCTCTACGAGCAGTACTTC
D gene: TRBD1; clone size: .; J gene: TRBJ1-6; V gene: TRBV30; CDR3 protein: CAWSGLTGDNSPLHF; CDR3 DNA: TGTGCCTGGAGTGGCCTGACAGGGGACAATTCACCCCTCCACTTT
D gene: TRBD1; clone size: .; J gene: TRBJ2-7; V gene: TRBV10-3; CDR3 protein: CAISETGGEDEQYF; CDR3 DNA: TGTGCCATCAGTGAGACAGGGGGCGAGGACGAGCAGTACTTC
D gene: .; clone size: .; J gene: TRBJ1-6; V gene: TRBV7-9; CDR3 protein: CASSNQVGATGSSPLHF; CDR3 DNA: TGTGCCAGCAGCAATCAAGTCGGTGCGACAGGATCTTCACCCCTCCACTTT
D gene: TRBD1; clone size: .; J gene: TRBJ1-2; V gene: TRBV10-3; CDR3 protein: CATGDRAIYGYTF; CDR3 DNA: TGTGCCACTGGGGACAGGGCAATCTATGGCTACACCTTC
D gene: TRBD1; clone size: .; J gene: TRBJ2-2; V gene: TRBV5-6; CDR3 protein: CASSAGTGASGELFF; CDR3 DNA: TGTGCCAGCAGCGCCGGGACAGGGGCTAGCGGGGAGCTGTTTTTT